These 13 T cell receptor beta chains share one sample of origin, sequenced in a study of cytomegalovirus exposure and HLA in healthy donors. The PCR was carried out with 60 Vbeta primers and 13 Jbeta primers. TCRdb's table, derived via immunoSEQ multiplex PCR, lists solely in-frame clones and lacks some. The repertoire holds 150,000 to 200,000 clones, with approximately 79% as singletons. The sequenced sample was PBMCs. The receptors were sampled from a man aged 35 to 55 in good health and CMV-seropositive.

The V gene is TRBV29-1, the J gene TRBJ1-1; 9 bases align to TRBD1. The CDR3 sequence is 12 residues long. The trim removed 6 bases at V and 6 bases at J, leaving 5 bases unmatched. Germline V gene sequence: CDR1 SQVTM, CDR2 ANQGSEA. The CDR3 is CSVDRDRAEAFF. The CDR3 bases are TGCAGCGTGGACCGGGACAGGGCTGAAGCTTTCTTT.

V usage is TRBV6-1 and J usage is TRBJ2-1; D might be TRBD2 (5 bases). Germline CDR1 is MNHNS and CDR2 is SASEGT. The CDR3 runs 14 residues. V was shortened by 2 bases and J by 9 bases, with 14 bases between the two germline ends. CDR3: CASSELRATSEQFF. The CDR3 nucleotides are TGTGCCAGCAGTGAACTGCGGGCCACGAGTGAGCAGTTCTTC.

Comment on this clone: Other DNA sequences in this sample translate to the same CDR3. The gene calls are TRBV5-1 and TRBJ2-1; D is perhaps TRBD1 (5 bases). The CDR3 is 15 residues long. Trimming shortened V by 4 bases and J by 5 bases, and 16 bases separated the two germline ends. In germline, CDR1 is SGHRS, CDR2 YFSETQ. Here the CDR3 reads CASSLGQGSHNEQFF. CDR3 DNA sequence: TGCGCCAGCAGCCTGGGTCAGGGAAGCCACAATGAGCAGTTCTTC. The full variable domain, completed using reference TRBV5-1 and TRBJ2-1, is KAGVTQTPRYLIKTRGQQVTLSCSPISGHRSVSWYQQTPGQGLQFLFEYFSETQRNKGNFPGRFSGRQFSNSRSEMNVSTLELGDSALYLCASSLGQGSHNEQFFGPGTRLTVL.

This clone was seen more than once but under ten times. The V gene is TRBV15, the J gene TRBJ1-2; 7 bases align to TRBD1. Germline values: CDR1 LNHNV, CDR2 YYDKDF (reference sequence). V trimming: 2 bases; J trimming: 4 bases; junction bases outside the gene matches: 10. This CDR3 contains 16 residues. The CDR3 DNA is TGTGCCACCAGCAGACCCCAGGACAGGCTGCGCTATGGCTACACCTTC. Protein: CATSRPQDRLRYGYTF.

V and J are TRBV15 and TRBJ2-1; TRBD2 agrees at 9 bases. This CDR3 spans 14 amino acids. V trimming: 11 bases; J trimming: 8 bases; junction bases outside the gene matches: 13. The germline V gene encodes CDR1 LNHNV and CDR2 YYDKDF (reference sequence). CDR3 bases: TGTGCCTCCTGGGGCGGGAGGGCCGAGTATGAGCAGTTCTTC. This gives the protein CASWGGRAEYEQFF.

The J gene is TRBJ1-4, the V gene TRBV7-8, with D uncertain. Deletions cut 6 bases from V and 5 bases from J, with 13 bases between. The germline CDR1 and CDR2 sequences are SGHVS and FQNEAQ. The CDR3 length is 14 residues. CDR3 sequence (DNA): TGTGCCAGCAGGAGACACGGGGAGAATGAAAAACTGTTTTTT. Its translation: CASRRHGENEKLFF.

The chain is built from TRBV30 and TRBJ1-6; the D is unclear. CDR1 and CDR2 (germline): GTSNPN, SVGIG (reference sequence). This CDR3 region has 16 residues. V was shortened by 0 bases and J by 7 bases, with 16 bases between the two germline ends. The CDR3: CAWSVVVITRNSPLHF. DNA for the CDR3: TGTGCCTGGAGTGTAGTGGTAATTACTCGGAATTCACCCCTCCACTTT.

The rearrangement links TRBV5-4 to TRBJ2-7; TRBD2 matches 8 bases. Germline assignment: CDR1 SGHNT and CDR2 YYREEE (reference sequence). The CDR3 spans 14 residues. After removal of 4 bases from V and 3 bases from J, the junction contained 6 bases not matched to a gene. CDR3 loop: CASSTGLVLYEQYF. In nucleotides, the CDR3 is TGTGCCAGCAGCACGGGACTAGTTCTCTACGAGCAGTACTTC.

This chain connects TRBV14 to TRBJ1-1; 12 positions match TRBD1. The CDR3 covers 16 residues. The V gene's germline CDR1 is SGHDN and CDR2 FVKESK. V lost 5 bases to trimming and J lost 3 bases; unmatched junction nucleotides: 7. The chain's CDR3 is CASSLGQGAWDTEAFF. CDR3 coding DNA: TGTGCCAGCAGCTTGGGACAGGGGGCTTGGGACACTGAAGCTTTCTTT.

The CDR3 loop is CASSSSAGSDEQYF. The DNA for the CDR3 is TGTGCCAGCAGTTCCTCAGCAGGATCTGACGAGCAGTACTTC. The V call is TRBV28, the J call TRBJ2-5; D is ambiguous. TRBJ2-7 explains the end of the DNA better; the J call may be wrong. The CDR3 sequence is 14 residues long. Looked up from germline, CDR1 is MDHEN and CDR2 is SYDVKM.

The J gene is TRBJ2-3, the V gene TRBV9; D unclear. V dropped 2 bases and J dropped 1 base, with 5 bases sitting between them. The CDR3 length is 13 residues. CDR1 is SGDLS, CDR2 YYNGEE, per germline. The CDR3 spells CASSVQGTDTQYF. In nucleotides, the CDR3 is TGTGCCAGCAGCGTCCAGGGCACAGATACGCAGTATTTT.

The chain employs TRBV28 and TRBJ1-5; 7 bases align to TRBD1. In germline, CDR1 is MDHEN, CDR2 SYDVKM. The CDR3 consists of 15 residues. Trimming at V came to 3 bases and at J to 6 bases, leaving 8 bases not matched to a gene. The CDR3 region is CASSLVGKGAQPQHF. The CDR3 DNA reads as TGTGCCAGCAGTTTGGTAGGGAAGGGGGCTCAGCCCCAGCATTTT.

The genes are TRBV5-1 and TRBJ2-3; 7 nucleotides align to TRBD2. Per the germline V gene, CDR1 is SGHRS and CDR2 is YFSETQ. After removal of 1 base from V and 2 bases from J, the junction contained 4 bases not matched to a gene. CDR3 length equals 15 residues. Written as DNA, the CDR3 is TGCGCCAGCAGCTTGCTAGCGGCGACCACAGATACGCAGTATTTT. Protein product: CASSLLAATTDTQYF.